A single TCR beta chain is shown here with its context. In this sample, this clone turned up once. The antigen it recognizes is unknown. No base quality values were provided; no much bigger clone lies one nucleotide off. Trimming accounts for 8 bases at V and 0 bases at J, while the number of junction bases matched to no gene is 6. CDR1 MNHEY and CDR2 SVGAGI are derived from the germline V gene. The CDR3 starts with the cysteine, ends with the phenylalanine, and has 14 residues. Kept here is only the CDR3 DNA, which spans 42 bases and is read in frame from base 1. This sample stems from a study of T cell repertoires in urothelial bladder cancer (dated by TCRdb to about 2019). Regarding the research as a whole: Clinical stages of the 12 resected lesions were three cT0, three cTa, three cT1 and three cT2 or greater. A total of around twelve patients who had bladder lesions and were undergoing transurethral resection were prospectively identified. About a dozen resected bladder lesions, consisting of urothelial carcinoma (UC+) and benign (UC-) specimens, were examined. The study compared TCR repertoire clonality in bladder tumors with that in benign bladder inflammation.

Study-wide conclusions, independent of this receptor: Urothelial carcinoma specimens had a median of approximately 5,300 T cells, fewer than the median of 25,872 seen in benign specimens. A single T-cell clone reached up to roughly 17% of infiltrating lymphocytes in carcinoma specimens, compared with under 2.5% in benign specimens. Carcinoma specimens had a median tumor infiltrating lymphocyte percentage of around 2%, while benign specimens had a median of roughly 13%.

Bladder lesion specimens were obtained at transurethral resection and were stored at -80C. DNA was extracted from bladder specimens collected at transurethral resection. The TCR beta chain CDR3 region was sequenced with the immunoSEQ assay. The authors' pipeline ran thus. For each specimen, the T-cell fraction, clonal dominance, and maximum TCR clone frequency were calculated. Held by TCRdb, this immuneACCESS table contains in-frame sequences only and omits some clones. Under half of the omission traces to an unresolved V gene where checked; the cause of the rest is unknown. V and J calls and clone size are given by that table; D and trimming were obtained from the DNA. The sample contains 2,200 or so clones, around four fifths of them found a single time. The top ten hold around 10% of the sample.

Recombination linked TRBV6-5 to TRBJ2-5; TRBD1 agrees with 7 junctional bases. Sequencing used tumor-infiltrating cells from bladder cancer. The clonotype comes from a human donor with urothelial carcinoma. The DNA reads as follows: TGTGCCAGCTCGAGGGGGCTGAACCAAGAGACCCAGTACTTC. Its protein reads: CASSRGLNQETQYF.